Detailed here is one TCR beta chain. These data belong to a study of patients and donors after allogeneic stem cell transplantation. The trim removed 3 bases at V and 2 bases at J, leaving 12 bases unmatched. The CDR3 covers 17 residues. The germline V gene has CDR1 SGHAT and CDR2 FQNNGV. TCRdb re-derived calls from the RT-PCR reads in MiXCR, one entry per CDR3 protein. The data hold about a million distinct CDR3 sequences, with roughly 18% observed a single time. Sequences were obtained from blood, either unsorted or a sorted T cell fraction (not recorded which). The chain uses TRBV11-2 and TRBJ1-1; TRBD1 aligns across 7 bases. The clonotype originates from a human donor who was either an allogeneic HSCT recipient or a stem cell or donor lymphocyte infusion donor (not recorded which). It is not recorded whose cells these are; they may come from a transplant donor. CDR3 region: CASSFAPWTGPNTEAFF. The CDR3 DNA sequence: TGTGCCAGCAGCTTCGCTCCATGGACAGGCCCCAACACTGAAGCTTTCTTT.